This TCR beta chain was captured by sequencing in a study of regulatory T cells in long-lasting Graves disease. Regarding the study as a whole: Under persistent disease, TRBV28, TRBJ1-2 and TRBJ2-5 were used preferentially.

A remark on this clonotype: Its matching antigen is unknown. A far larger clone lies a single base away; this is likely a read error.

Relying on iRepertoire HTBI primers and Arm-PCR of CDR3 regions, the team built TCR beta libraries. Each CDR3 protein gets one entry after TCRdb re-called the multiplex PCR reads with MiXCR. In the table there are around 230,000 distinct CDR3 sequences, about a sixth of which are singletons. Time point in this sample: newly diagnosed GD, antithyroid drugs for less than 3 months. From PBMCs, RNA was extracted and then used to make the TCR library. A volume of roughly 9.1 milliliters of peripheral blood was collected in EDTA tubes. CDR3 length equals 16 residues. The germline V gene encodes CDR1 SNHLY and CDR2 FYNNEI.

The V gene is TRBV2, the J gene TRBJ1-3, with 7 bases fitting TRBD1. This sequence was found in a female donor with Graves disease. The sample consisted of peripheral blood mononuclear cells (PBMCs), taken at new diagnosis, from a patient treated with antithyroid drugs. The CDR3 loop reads CAISEGSGGTGNTIYF. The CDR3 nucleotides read TGTGCCATCAGTGAAGGATCAGGGGGTACTGGAAACACCATATATTTT.